This TCR beta chain stems from a study of vaccination and CD4 T cells after COVID-19. Overall study: At a median about 78 days (range 14 to 241) after dose two, post-vaccine samples were obtained. Findings of the study overall: Among convalescent patients, a median about 83% of reactive clones emerged only after vaccination.

Treatment indicated: roughly ten-day PBMC culture with coronavirus spike peptide pools or control peptides (ViraFEST assay). With peptide pools, ViraFEST first expanded antigen-specific T cells and afterwards sequenced their TCRs. US Alpha, Beta and Delta variants postdated the positive PCR dates, which ran from March to December 2020. V lost 3 bases and J lost 0; bases outside the gene matches: 4. Germline CDR1 SEHNR, CDR2 FQNEAQ (reference sequence). This CDR3 comprises 16 residues. This clonotype was observed a few times. Its cognate antigen is unknown. Sequenced with the Oncomine TCR Beta short-read assay was DNA taken from cultured CD4+ T cells. TCRdb re-called the PCR reads with MiXCR, one entry per CDR3 protein. The table lists 6,500 to 8,000 distinct CDR3 sequences, over 25% of them singletons.

The genes are TRBV7-9 and TRBJ2-1, with TRBD1 matching 8 bases. The receptor was derived from a human donor who had recovered from COVID-19. Material: CD4+ T cells from blood, cultured in vitro, obtained after SARS-CoV-2 vaccination. The CDR3 bases are TGTGCCAGCAGCTTCAGGACAGGGAGCTCCTACAATGAGCAGTTCTTC. Its protein product is CASSFRTGSSYNEQFF.